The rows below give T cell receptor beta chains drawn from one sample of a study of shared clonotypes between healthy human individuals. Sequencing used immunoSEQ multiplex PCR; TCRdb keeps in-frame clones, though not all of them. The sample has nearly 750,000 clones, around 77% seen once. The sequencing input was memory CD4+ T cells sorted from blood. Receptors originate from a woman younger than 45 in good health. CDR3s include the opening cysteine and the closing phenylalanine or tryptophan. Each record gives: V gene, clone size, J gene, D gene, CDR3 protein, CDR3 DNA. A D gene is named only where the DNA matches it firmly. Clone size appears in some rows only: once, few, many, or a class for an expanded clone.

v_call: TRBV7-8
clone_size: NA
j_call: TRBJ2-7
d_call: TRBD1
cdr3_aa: CASSLGGGTGRRFYF
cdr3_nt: TGTGCCAGCAGCTTAGGAGGGGGGACAGGGCGTCGGTTTTACTTC

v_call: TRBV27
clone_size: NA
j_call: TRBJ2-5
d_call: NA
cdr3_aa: CASRRVGETQYF
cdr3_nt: TGTGCCAGCAGGAGGGTGGGAGAGACCCAGTACTTC

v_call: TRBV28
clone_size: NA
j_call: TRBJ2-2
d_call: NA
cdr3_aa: CASSVPGPWAKNTGELFF
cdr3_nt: TGTGCCAGCAGCGTCCCGGGCCCTTGGGCTAAGAACACCGGGGAGCTGTTTTTT

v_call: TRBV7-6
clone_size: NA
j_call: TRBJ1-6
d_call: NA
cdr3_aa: CASSLARGVNSPLHF
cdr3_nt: TGTGCCAGCAGCTTAGCGCGGGGGGTAAATTCACCCCTCCACTTT

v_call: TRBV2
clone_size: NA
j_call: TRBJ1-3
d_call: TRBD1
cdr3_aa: CASSEFRGPANTIYF
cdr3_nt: TGTGCCAGCAGTGAGTTTAGGGGGCCGGCAAACACCATATATTTT

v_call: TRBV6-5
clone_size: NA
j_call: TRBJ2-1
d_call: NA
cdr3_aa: CASRPVTSGNNEQFF
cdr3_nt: TGTGCCAGCAGGCCAGTCACCTCGGGGAACAATGAGCAGTTCTTC

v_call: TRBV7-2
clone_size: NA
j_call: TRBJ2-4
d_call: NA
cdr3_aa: CASSLDGDPGIQYF
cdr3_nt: TGTGCCAGCAGCTTAGATGGGGACCCGGGCATTCAGTACTTC

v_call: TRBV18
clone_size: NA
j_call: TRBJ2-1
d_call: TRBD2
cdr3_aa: CASSPPSGRVEREQFF
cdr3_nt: TGTGCCAGCTCACCTCCCTCGGGGAGGGTCGAACGGGAGCAGTTCTTC

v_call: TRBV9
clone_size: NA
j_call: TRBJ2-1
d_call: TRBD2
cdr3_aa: CASSEGGLAGNSYNEQFF
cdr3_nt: TGTGCCAGCAGCGAAGGGGGACTAGCGGGAAACTCCTACAATGAGCAGTTCTTC

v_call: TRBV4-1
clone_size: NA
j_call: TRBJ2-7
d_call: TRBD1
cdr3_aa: CASSQDRTGGIYEQYF
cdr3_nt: TGCGCCAGCAGCCAAGATAGAACAGGGGGCATCTACGAGCAGTACTTC

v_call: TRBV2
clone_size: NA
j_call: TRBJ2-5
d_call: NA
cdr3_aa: CASSEARKGAETQYF
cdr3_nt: TGTGCCAGCAGTGAAGCACGGAAAGGGGCGGAGACCCAGTACTTC

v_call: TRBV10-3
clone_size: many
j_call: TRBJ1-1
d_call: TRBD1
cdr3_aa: CAITTGQRTEAFF
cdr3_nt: TGTGCCATCACAACGGGACAGCGGACTGAAGCTTTCTTT

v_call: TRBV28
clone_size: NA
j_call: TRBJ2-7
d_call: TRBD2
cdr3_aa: CASSLSTSGRRYEQYF
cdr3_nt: TGTGCCAGCAGTTTATCTACTAGCGGGAGAAGGTACGAGCAGTACTTC

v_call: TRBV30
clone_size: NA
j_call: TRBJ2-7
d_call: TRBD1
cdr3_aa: CAWSGDSYEQYF
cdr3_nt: TGTGCCTGGAGTGGGGACAGCTACGAGCAGTACTTC

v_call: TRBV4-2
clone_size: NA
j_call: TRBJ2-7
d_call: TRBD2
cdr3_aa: CASSQDRLAGSEQYF
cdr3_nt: TGTGCCAGCAGCCAAGATAGACTAGCGGGAAGCGAGCAGTACTTC

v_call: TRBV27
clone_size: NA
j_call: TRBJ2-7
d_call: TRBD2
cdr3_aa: CASSLNSGRDYEQYF
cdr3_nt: TGTGCCAGCAGTCTAAATAGCGGGAGGGACTACGAGCAGTACTTC

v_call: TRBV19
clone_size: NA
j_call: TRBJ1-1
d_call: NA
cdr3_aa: CASSINPGFAEAFF
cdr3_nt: TGTGCCAGTAGTATAAATCCAGGGTTTGCTGAAGCTTTCTTT

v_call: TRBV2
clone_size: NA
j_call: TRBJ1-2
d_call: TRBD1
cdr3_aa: CASSEGTGYGYTF
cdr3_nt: TGTGCCAGCAGTGAAGGGACAGGCTATGGCTACACCTTC

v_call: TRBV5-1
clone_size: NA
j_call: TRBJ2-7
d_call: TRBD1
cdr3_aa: CASSAGTGGLEQYF
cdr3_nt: TGCGCCAGCAGCGCCGGGACAGGGGGTCTCGAGCAGTACTTC

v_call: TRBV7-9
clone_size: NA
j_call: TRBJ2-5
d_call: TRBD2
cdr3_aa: CASSPGGREETQYF
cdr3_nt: TGTGCCAGCAGCCCTGGGGGGAGGGAAGAGACCCAGTACTTC

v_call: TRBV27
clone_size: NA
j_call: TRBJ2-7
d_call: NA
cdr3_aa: CASSLSWTPPWGEQYF
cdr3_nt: TGTGCCAGCAGTTTATCTTGGACGCCCCCCTGGGGCGAGCAGTACTTC

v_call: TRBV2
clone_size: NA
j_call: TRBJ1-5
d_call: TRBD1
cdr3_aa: CASRGQTSNQPQHF
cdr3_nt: TGTGCCAGCAGGGGACAGACAAGCAATCAGCCCCAGCATTTT

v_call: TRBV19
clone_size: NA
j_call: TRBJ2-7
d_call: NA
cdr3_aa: CASSLSAVTYEQYF
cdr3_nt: TGTGCCAGTAGTCTTTCGGCGGTTACCTACGAGCAGTACTTC

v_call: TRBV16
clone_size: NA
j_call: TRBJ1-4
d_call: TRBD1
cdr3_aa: CASKGKGPGQSNEKLFF
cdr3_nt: TGTGCCAGCAAAGGAAAAGGTCCGGGACAGAGTAATGAAAAACTGTTTTTT

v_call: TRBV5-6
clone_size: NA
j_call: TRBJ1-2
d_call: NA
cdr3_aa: CASSSGRNYGYTF
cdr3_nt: TGTGCCAGCAGCTCAGGACGGAACTATGGCTACACCTTC

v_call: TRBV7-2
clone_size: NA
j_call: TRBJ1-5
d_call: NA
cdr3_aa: CASSRTAVSSNQPQHF
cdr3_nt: TGTGCCAGCAGCAGAACGGCAGTATCCAGCAATCAGCCCCAGCATTTT

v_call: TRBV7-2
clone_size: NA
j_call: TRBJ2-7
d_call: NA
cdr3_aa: CASSAPPLGYEQYF
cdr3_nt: TGTGCCAGCAGCGCCCCTCCCCTAGGCTACGAGCAGTACTTC

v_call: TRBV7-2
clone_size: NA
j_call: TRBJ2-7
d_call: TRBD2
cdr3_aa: CASGTSASYEQYF
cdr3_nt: TGTGCCAGCGGGACTAGCGCCTCCTACGAGCAGTACTTC

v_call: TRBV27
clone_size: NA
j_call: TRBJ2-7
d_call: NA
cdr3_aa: CASSTNRDSYEQYF
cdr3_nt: TGTGCCAGCAGTACCAACAGGGACTCCTACGAGCAGTACTTC

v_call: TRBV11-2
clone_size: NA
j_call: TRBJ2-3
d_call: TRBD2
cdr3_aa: CASSLGGGLGDTQYF
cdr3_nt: TGTGCCAGCAGCTTAGGGGGAGGGCTGGGAGATACGCAGTATTTT

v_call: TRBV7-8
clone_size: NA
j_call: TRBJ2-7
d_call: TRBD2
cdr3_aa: CASSELGGGRHNEQYF
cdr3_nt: TGTGCCAGCAGCGAATTGGGTGGCGGGAGACACAACGAGCAGTACTTC

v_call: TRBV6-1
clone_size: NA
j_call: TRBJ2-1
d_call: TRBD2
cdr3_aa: CASSELFGTRNNEQFF
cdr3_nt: TGTGCCAGCAGTGAATTGTTTGGGACTAGAAACAATGAGCAGTTCTTC

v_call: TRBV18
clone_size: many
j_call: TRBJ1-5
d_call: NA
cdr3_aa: CASSGSGDQPQHF
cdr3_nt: TGTGCCAGCTCAGGATCAGGGGATCAGCCCCAGCATTTT

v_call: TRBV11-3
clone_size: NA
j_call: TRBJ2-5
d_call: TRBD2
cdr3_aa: CASSDGTSGEETQYF
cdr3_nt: TGTGCCAGCAGCGATGGGACTAGCGGGGAAGAGACCCAGTACTTC

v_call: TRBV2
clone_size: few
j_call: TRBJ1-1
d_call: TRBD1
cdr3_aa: CASSSGTGVPNTEAFF
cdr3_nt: TGTGCCAGCAGTTCCGGGACAGGGGTCCCGAACACTGAAGCTTTCTTT